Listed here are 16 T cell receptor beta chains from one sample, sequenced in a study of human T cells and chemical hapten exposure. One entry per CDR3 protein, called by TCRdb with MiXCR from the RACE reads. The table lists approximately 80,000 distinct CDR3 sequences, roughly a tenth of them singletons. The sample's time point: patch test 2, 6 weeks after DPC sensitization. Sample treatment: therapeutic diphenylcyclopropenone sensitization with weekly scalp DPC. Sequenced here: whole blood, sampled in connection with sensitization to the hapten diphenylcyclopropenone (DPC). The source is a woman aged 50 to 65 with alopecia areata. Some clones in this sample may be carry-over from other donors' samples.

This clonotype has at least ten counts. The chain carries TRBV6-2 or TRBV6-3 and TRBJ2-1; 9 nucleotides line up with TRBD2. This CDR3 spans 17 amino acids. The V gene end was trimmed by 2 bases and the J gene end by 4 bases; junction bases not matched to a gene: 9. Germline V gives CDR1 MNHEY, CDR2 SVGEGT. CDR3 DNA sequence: TGTGCCAGCAGTTACCACGGTAGCGGGAGTTTGTACAATGAGCAGTTCTTC. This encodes CASSYHGSGSLYNEQFF.

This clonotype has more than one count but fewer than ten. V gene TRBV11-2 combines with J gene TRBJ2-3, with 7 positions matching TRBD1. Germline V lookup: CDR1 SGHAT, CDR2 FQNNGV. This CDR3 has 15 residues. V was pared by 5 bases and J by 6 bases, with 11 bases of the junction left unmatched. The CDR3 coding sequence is TGTGCCAGCAGCCTCGACAGGGCGGCTCGGGATACGCAGTATTTT. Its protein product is CASSLDRAARDTQYF.

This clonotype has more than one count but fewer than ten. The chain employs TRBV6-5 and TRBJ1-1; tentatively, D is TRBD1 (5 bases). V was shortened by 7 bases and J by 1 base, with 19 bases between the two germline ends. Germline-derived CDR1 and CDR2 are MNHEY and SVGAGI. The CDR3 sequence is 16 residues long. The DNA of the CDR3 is TGTGCCAGCACAAAACGGGCACGGGGGGGGAACACTGAAGCTTTCTTT. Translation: CASTKRARGGNTEAFF.

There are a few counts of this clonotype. DNA of the CDR3: TGTGCCAGCAGTGACGGTGGACGTCACTCCCTCCACTTT. Translation: CASSDGGRHSLHF. This sequence joins TRBV25-1 and TRBJ1-6; D is uncertain. Germline CDR1 reads MGHDK; CDR2 reads SYGVNS. V lost 3 bases, J lost 14 bases, and 14 bases lay in between. CDR3 length: 13 amino acids.

This CDR3 reads CSVGAEPQETQYF. In nucleotides, the CDR3 is TGCAGCGTTGGGGCAGAACCACAAGAGACCCAGTACTTC. This rearrangement joins TRBV29-1 to TRBJ2-5; D is ambiguous. The CDR3 is 13 residues long. The ends were cut back, 4 bases at V and 2 bases at J, with 11 bases in the middle. The germline V gene encodes CDR1 SQVTM and CDR2 ANQGSEA. The variable domain in full, completed from reference TRBV29-1 and TRBJ2-5, reads SAVISQKPSRDICQRGTSLTIQCQVDSQVTMMFWYRQQPGQSLTLIATANQGSEATYESGFVIDKFPISRPNLTFSTLTVSNMSPEDSSIYLCSVGAEPQETQYFGPGTRLLVL.

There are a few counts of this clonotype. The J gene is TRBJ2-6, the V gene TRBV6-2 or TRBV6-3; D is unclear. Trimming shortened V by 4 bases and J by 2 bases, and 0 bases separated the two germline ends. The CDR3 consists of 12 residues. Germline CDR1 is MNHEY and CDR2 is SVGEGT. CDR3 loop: CASSSGANVLTF. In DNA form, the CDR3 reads TGTGCCAGCAGTTCTGGGGCCAACGTCCTGACTTTC.

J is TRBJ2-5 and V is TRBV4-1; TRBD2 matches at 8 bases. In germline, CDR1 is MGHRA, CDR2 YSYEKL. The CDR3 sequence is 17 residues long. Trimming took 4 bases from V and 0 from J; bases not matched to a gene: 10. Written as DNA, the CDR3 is TGCGCCAGCAGCCCTTTCCCTAGCGGGCGAAACCAAGAGACCCAGTACTTC. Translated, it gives CASSPFPSGRNQETQYF.

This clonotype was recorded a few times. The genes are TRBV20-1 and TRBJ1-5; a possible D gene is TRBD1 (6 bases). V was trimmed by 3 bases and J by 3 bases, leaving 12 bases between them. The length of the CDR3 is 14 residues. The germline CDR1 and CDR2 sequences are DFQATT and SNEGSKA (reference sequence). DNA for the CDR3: TGCAGTGCTAGTTTGGGGGGACACAATCAGCCCCAGCATTTT. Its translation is CSASLGGHNQPQHF.

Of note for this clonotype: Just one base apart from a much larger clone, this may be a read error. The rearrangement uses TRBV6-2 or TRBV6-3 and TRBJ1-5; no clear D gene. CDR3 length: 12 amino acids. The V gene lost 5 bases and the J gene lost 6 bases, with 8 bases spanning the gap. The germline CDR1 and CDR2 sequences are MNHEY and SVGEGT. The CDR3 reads CASSDTGQPQHF. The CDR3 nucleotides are TGTGCCAGCAGTGATACTGGTCAGCCCCAGCATTTT.

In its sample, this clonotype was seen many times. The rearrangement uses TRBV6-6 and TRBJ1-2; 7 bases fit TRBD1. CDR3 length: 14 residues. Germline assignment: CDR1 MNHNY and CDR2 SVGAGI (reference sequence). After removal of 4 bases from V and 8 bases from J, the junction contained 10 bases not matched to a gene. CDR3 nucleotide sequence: TGTGCCAGCAGTTCCCCGGAGGGGGCTGGAGGCTACACCTTC. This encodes CASSSPEGAGGYTF.

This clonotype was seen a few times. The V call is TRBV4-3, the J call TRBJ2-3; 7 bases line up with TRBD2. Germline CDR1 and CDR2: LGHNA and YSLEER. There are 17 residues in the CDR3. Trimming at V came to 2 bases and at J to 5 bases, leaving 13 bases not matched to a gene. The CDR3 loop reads CASSQRVTSASGDTQYF. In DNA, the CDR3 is TGCGCCAGCAGCCAAAGGGTAACTAGCGCCTCAGGAGATACGCAGTATTTT.

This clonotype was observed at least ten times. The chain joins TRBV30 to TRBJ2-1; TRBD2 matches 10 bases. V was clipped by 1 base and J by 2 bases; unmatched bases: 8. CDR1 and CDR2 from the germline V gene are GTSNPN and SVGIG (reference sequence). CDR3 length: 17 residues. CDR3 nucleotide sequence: TGTGCCTGGAGTGGGACTAGCGGTGACTTCACCTACAATGAGCAGTTCTTC. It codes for CAWSGTSGDFTYNEQFF.

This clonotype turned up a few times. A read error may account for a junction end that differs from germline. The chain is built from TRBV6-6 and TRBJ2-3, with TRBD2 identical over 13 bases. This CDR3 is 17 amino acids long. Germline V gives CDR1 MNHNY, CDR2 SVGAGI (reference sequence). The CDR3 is CASSSGTSGTKGDMQYF. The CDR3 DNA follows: TGTGCCAGCAGTTCAGGGACTAGCGGGACGAAAGGGGATATGCAGTATTTT.

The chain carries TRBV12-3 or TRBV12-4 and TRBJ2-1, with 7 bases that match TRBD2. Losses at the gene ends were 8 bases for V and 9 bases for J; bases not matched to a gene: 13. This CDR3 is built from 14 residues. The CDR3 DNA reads TGTGCCAGCCTCTATCGGGCGGGAGAAGGTGAGCAGTTCTTC. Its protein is CASLYRAGEGEQFF.

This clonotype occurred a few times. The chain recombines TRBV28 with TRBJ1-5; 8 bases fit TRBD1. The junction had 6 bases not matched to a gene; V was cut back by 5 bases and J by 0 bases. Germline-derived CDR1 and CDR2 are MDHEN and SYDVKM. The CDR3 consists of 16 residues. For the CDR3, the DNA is TGTGCCAGCAGTCTGTCCCAGGGGGCTAGCAATCAGCCCCAGCATTTT. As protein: CASSLSQGASNQPQHF.

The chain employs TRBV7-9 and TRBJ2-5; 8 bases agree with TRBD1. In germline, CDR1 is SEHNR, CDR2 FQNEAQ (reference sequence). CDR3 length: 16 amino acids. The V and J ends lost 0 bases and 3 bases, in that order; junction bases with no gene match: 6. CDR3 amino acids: CASSLAGDRIKETQYF. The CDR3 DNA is TGTGCCAGCAGCTTAGCCGGGGACAGGATTAAAGAGACCCAGTACTTC.